The clone carrying this T cell receptor (beta chain) has a handful of counts. Antigen unknown. Other DNA sequences in this sample translate to the same CDR3. This specimen comes from a study of shared clonotypes between healthy human individuals. Every donor, a Caucasian adult, lived in Nashville, Tennessee. J gave up 5 bases and V 4 bases, and 4 bases lay outside the gene matches. Germline loops: CDR1 MDHEN, CDR2 SYDVKM. This CDR3 region has 15 residues. Sorted-subset replicate PCR reactions contained 200 ng DNA, corresponding to tens of thousands of T cell genomes. Measured with immunoSEQ multiplex PCR; TCRdb has only the in-frame clones, and not every one. The sample holds 2 million to 2.5 million clones, over 85% seen once. Study-level results: A few donors had about 5% of their naive CD4 clonotypes in common.

The sample consisted of naive CD4+ T cells from PBMCs. Subset denoted: CD45RA+ positively selected. The genes are TRBV28 and TRBJ1-5, with 11 bases that match TRBD1. This receptor was taken from a man younger than 30 in good health. Some clones in this sample may be carry-over from other donors' samples. The CDR3 DNA reads as TGTGCCAGCAGTTCTCCGGGACAGGGGGATCAGCCCCAGCATTTT. Encoded protein: CASSSPGQGDQPQHF.